What follows is one T cell receptor (beta chain) and its context. What it binds is not known. Sequencing ends 3 residues short of the CDR3 end; the germline J gene provides the rest. Germline CDR1 reads SGHDT; CDR2 reads YYEEEE. The length of the CDR3 is 15 residues. The sample originates from a study of T cells in women clearing cervical HPV infection. Findings and limits, study-wide: Cases carried less TRBV6-7 than controls: approximately 0.1% versus 0.16%.

Libraries were prepared by immunoSEQ multiplex PCR; TCRdb keeps only in-frame clonotypes and omits some of them. The sample totals tens of thousands of clones. The V call is TRBV5-6, the J call TRBJ2-3; perhaps TRBD2 as D (6 bases). The sample comprised blood buffy coat. The sequence came from a woman between 18 and 69 years old with a cervical HPV16 infection that either progressed to CIN3+ or cleared (not recorded which). The covered CDR3 bases are TGTGCCAGCAGCCCCGCGGAGGGGTACCAAGAGACG. It specifies CASSPAEGYQET. The entire CDR3 is CASSPAEGYQETQYF.